A single sample is the source of the 25 T cell receptor beta chains below, sequenced in a study of T cell clonality in common variable immunodeficiency. TCRdb keeps only in-frame clones here, not all; method: immunoSEQ multiplex PCR. This sample comprises around 42,000 clones, none seen once only. Study conclusions and caveats: In common variable immunodeficiency, TCR beta chains reportedly carried fewer deletions and N-nucleotide insertions.

These receptors' targets are unknown. Specimen: peripheral blood mononuclear cells. The receptors were gathered from a human donor with common variable immunodeficiency.

Of note for this clone: The observed sequence ends 3 residues before the CDR3 terminus, with the missing tail filled in from the germline J gene. The chain has TRBV29-1 and TRBJ2-7, with 7 bases that match TRBD1. The CDR3 spans 13 residues. V was pared by 3 bases and J by 0 bases, with 2 bases of the junction left unmatched. CDR1 is SQVTM and CDR2 is ANQGSEA in the germline V gene. This CDR3 is CSVEGQHSYEQYF. CDR3 bases read: TGCAGCGTTGAGGGACAGCACTCCTACGAG.

In the case of this clone: Read sequence stops 3 residues before the CDR3 end, and the germline J gene provides the missing end. The V gene is TRBV20-1, the J gene TRBJ2-5, with D unresolved. In germline, CDR1 is DFQATT, CDR2 SNEGSKA (reference sequence). The CDR3 extends over 11 amino acids. V was trimmed by 6 bases and J by 5 bases, leaving 10 bases between them. The sequenced part of the CDR3 DNA is TGCAGTGCCCAGCAGGAGGAGACC. The encoded protein is CSAQQEET. The whole CDR3 sequence is CSAQQEETQYF.

Of note for this clone: The read terminates 3 residues ahead of where the CDR3 ends, so the germline J gene completes it. The chain uses TRBV7-2 and TRBJ2-7, with D possibly TRBD1 on 6 matching bases. Between the trimmed V and J ends, which lost 0 bases and 5 bases, there was a span of 14 bases. Germline CDR1 and CDR2: SGHTA and FQGNSA. The CDR3 contains 15 residues. The CDR3 sequence: CASSLAQAGADEQYF. The CDR3 DNA, read in part, is TGTGCCAGCAGCTTAGCGCAGGCAGGGGCGGACGAG.

In the case of this clone: The read gets to within 3 residues of the CDR3 end, and the germline J gene fills in the rest. The rearrangement uses TRBV20-1 and TRBJ2-7; 13 positions agree with TRBD2. Germline CDR1 reads DFQATT; CDR2 reads SNEGSKA (reference sequence). The CDR3 is 16 amino acids. J gave up 3 bases and V 3 bases, and 8 bases lay outside the gene matches. CDR3 in amino acids: CSASTPRLAGGYEQYF. The CDR3 DNA, read in part, is TGCAGTGCTAGTACCCCTAGACTAGCGGGGGGCTACGAG.

This clone was seen many times. The read finishes 3 residues shy of the CDR3 end, and the germline J gene is used to complete it. The chain links TRBV20-1 to TRBJ2-7; 11 bases align to TRBD2. This CDR3 comprises 14 residues. V was pared by 1 base and J by 6 bases, with 5 bases of the junction left unmatched. CDR1 DFQATT and CDR2 SNEGSKA come from the germline V gene (reference sequence). Incomplete CDR3 DNA: TGCAGTGCTAGAGGTACTAGCGGGAGTGGCGAG. It specifies CSARGTSGSGE. In full, the CDR3 reads CSARGTSGSGEQYF.

In regard to this clone: The missing CDR3 end, 3 residues past where the read stops, is filled in from the germline J gene. The rearrangement joins TRBV6-1 to TRBJ1-1, with TRBD1 matching over 7 bases. V shed 1 base and J 7 bases; nucleotides not matched to a gene: 3. The CDR3 extends over 13 amino acids. CDR1 is MNHNS, CDR2 SASEGT, per germline. The chain's CDR3 is CASSEGTGGEAFF. CDR3 DNA, as far as it was read: TGTGCCAGCAGTGAAGGGACAGGCGGTGAA.

There are many counts of this clone. The read ends 3 residues before the CDR3 terminus; that terminus is restored from the germline J gene. This rearrangement joins TRBV20-1 to TRBJ2-1; 9 nucleotides line up with TRBD2. Germline CDR1 DFQATT, CDR2 SNEGSKA (reference sequence). This CDR3 spans 15 amino acids. J lost 0 bases, V lost 5 bases, and 5 bases had no gene match. The CDR3 protein is CSAWASGDSYNEQFF. The CDR3 DNA, read in part, is TGCAGTGCTTGGGCTAGCGGGGACTCCTACAATGAG.

This clone was recorded a few times. The CDR3 goes on 3 residues after the read ends, and that part is filled in from the germline J gene. The V call is TRBV7-2, the J call TRBJ2-3; D is possibly TRBD2 (5 bases). Trimming pared 0 bases from V and 2 bases from J, leaving 12 bases between. The V gene's germline CDR1 is SGHTA and CDR2 FQGNSA. The CDR3 consists of 16 residues. The part of the CDR3 DNA that was read is TGTGCCAGCAGCTTAGCCCGAGCGGTAGCCACAGATACG. Its translation is CASSLARAVATDT. The CDR3 in full is CASSLARAVATDTQYF.

This clone has at least ten counts. Read data end 3 residues before the CDR3 end; the end is taken from the germline J gene. The chain couples TRBV5-1 to TRBJ2-1, with 7 bases identical to TRBD2. Germline-derived CDR1 and CDR2 are SGHRS and YFSETQ. V shed 1 base, J shed 6 bases, and the junction held 10 bases outside the gene matches. The CDR3 runs to 16 residues. The sequenced part of the CDR3 DNA is TGCGCCAGCAGCTTGAGGCCCCCCGGGACTACCAATGAG. Its protein product is CASSLRPPGTTNE. The whole CDR3 sequence reads CASSLRPPGTTNEQFF.

Concerning this clone: The read ends 3 residues early relative to the CDR3; the germline J gene fills the gap. V gene TRBV7-2 combines with J gene TRBJ2-5, with a tentative D call TRBD1 (7 bases). This CDR3 region has 15 residues. Germline V CDR1 and CDR2: SGHTA, FQGNSA. The V and J ends lost 5 bases and 1 base respectively, with 14 bases between them. Partial CDR3 DNA: TGTGCCAGCAGCCCCAGGGGGGCCTTCCAAGAGACC. Protein sequence: CASSPRGAFQET. In full, the CDR3 is CASSPRGAFQETQYF.

This clone was observed a handful of times. The CDR3 is cut off 3 residues early in the read; its end comes from the germline J gene. The V gene is TRBV11-3, the J gene TRBJ2-7; 11 nucleotides agree with TRBD2. The germline V gene has CDR1 SGHNT and CDR2 YENEEA. V shed 5 bases and J 5 bases; nucleotides not matched to a gene: 5. CDR3 size: 14 residues. CDR3 sequence reads: CASSVSGLADEQYF. Partial CDR3 DNA: TGTGCCAGCAGCGTCTCGGGACTAGCGGACGAG.

This clone was counted only a few times. The read gets to within 3 residues of the CDR3 end, and the germline J gene fills in the rest. This chain connects TRBV5-1 to TRBJ1-3, with 8 positions matching TRBD1. This CDR3 region has 14 residues. Trimming cost V 4 bases and J 8 bases; bases outside gene matches: 8. Germline assignment: CDR1 SGHRS and CDR2 YFSETQ. CDR3 DNA (partial): TGCGCCAGCAGCCTCACCCCGGACAGGGACACC. This encodes CASSLTPDRDT. The whole CDR3 protein reads CASSLTPDRDTIYF.

This clone showed up just a few times. The read ends 3 residues shy of where the CDR3 ends; the end is completed using the germline J gene. The gene calls are TRBV19 and TRBJ1-2; maybe TRBD1 (5 bases). The CDR3 length is 13 residues. In germline, CDR1 is LNHDA, CDR2 SQIVND (reference sequence). V was cut by 4 bases and J by 7 bases, with 13 bases left in between. Partial CDR3 DNA: TGTGCCAGTAGTACCGGTCGAGGGGTTGGC. The encoded protein is CASSTGRGVG. The full CDR3 reads CASSTGRGVGYTF.

In the case of this clone: The CDR3 goes on 3 residues after the read ends, and that part is filled in from the germline J gene. V and J are TRBV19 and TRBJ1-1; D gene uncertain. This CDR3 is 12 amino acids long. The germline V and J ends were trimmed by 4 bases and 5 bases, with 8 bases remaining between them. CDR1 is LNHDA and CDR2 is SQIVND in the germline V gene (reference sequence). Partial CDR3 DNA: TGTGCCAGTAGTACCGACTGGACTGAA. Protein sequence: CASSTDWTE. The full CDR3 sequence reads CASSTDWTEAFF.

The sample holds a few counts of this clone. With the read ending 3 residues before the CDR3 end, the germline J gene is used to fill in that end. The rearrangement links TRBV30 to TRBJ1-4; D call uncertain. Trimming pared 4 bases from V and 3 bases from J, leaving 6 bases between. The germline V gene has CDR1 GTSNPN and CDR2 SVGIG (reference sequence). The CDR3 runs 12 residues. The CDR3 DNA, read in part, is TGTGCCTGGAAAGGGCCTAATGAAAAA. It yields the protein CAWKGPNEK. The whole CDR3 protein is CAWKGPNEKLFF. Full variable domain (outside the CDR3, taken from reference TRBV30 and TRBJ1-4): SQTIHQWPATLVQPVGSPLSLECTVEGTSNPNLYWYRQAAGRGLQLLFYSVGIGQISSEVPQNLSASRPQDRQFILSSKKLLLSDSGFYLCAWKGPNEKLFFGSGTQLSVL.

This clone has only a few counts. The CDR3 extends 3 residues past the end of the read, so its final part is completed from the germline J gene. This chain uses TRBV19 with TRBJ1-5; TRBD1 aligns across 7 bases. The trim removed 2 bases at V and 6 bases at J, leaving 7 bases unmatched. This CDR3 is built from 15 residues. The germline gives CDR1 LNHDA, CDR2 SQIVND (reference sequence). CDR3 residues: CASSITGTVSQPQHF. The part of the CDR3 DNA that was read is TGTGCCAGTAGTATAACGGGGACAGTTAGTCAGCCC.

This clone was picked up a small number of times. The read terminates 3 residues before the CDR3 end, so the remaining end is supplied by the germline J gene. The chain employs TRBV5-1 and TRBJ2-6; D possibly corresponds to TRBD1 (6 bases). The CDR3 is made up of 16 amino acids. Looked up from germline, CDR1 is SGHRS and CDR2 is YFSETQ. With 3 bases removed from V and 2 bases from J, the gap between germline ends came to 12 bases. The sequenced part of the CDR3 DNA is TGCGCCAGCAGCTCATCCCCAGGGGCTGGGGCCAACGTC. Translating it yields CASSSSPGAGANV. The whole CDR3 is CASSSSPGAGANVLTF.

Turning to this clone: The read ends 3 residues shy of where the CDR3 ends; the end is completed using the germline J gene. This chain joins TRBV20-1 and TRBJ2-7; 15 nucleotides agree with TRBD2. Trimming removed 4 bases from V and 4 bases from J; junction bases left unmatched: 5. CDR3 length equals 15 residues. Germline V gene sequence: CDR1 DFQATT, CDR2 SNEGSKA (reference sequence). This chain's CDR3 is CSATGLAGGPYEQYF. The sequenced CDR3 bases are TGCAGTGCTACCGGACTAGCGGGAGGGCCATACGAG.

With regard to this clone: The read finishes 3 residues shy of the CDR3 end, and the germline J gene is used to complete it. V is TRBV30 and J is TRBJ1-6, with 10 bases aligning to TRBD1. The CDR3 runs 15 residues. J gave up 11 bases and V 0 bases, and 7 bases lay outside the gene matches. Germline V gene data show CDR1 as GTSNPN and CDR2 as SVGIG (reference sequence). CDR3 DNA (partial): TGTGCCTGGAGTGTACGAGGGACAGGGGCGCCACCC. Translating gives CAWSVRGTGAPP. Given in full, the CDR3 is CAWSVRGTGAPPLHF. The full variable domain, completed using reference TRBV30 and TRBJ1-6, is SQTIHQWPATLVQPVGSPLSLECTVEGTSNPNLYWYRQAAGRGLQLLFYSVGIGQISSEVPQNLSASRPQDRQFILSSKKLLLSDSGFYLCAWSVRGTGAPPLHFGNGTRLTVT.

This clone has at least ten counts. From the germline J gene comes the end of the CDR3, since the read stops 3 residues before it. The chain links TRBV2 to TRBJ1-4, with 8 bases aligning to TRBD1. Germline CDR1 reads SNHLY; CDR2 reads FYNNEI. CDR3 length: 17 residues. V lost 7 bases, J lost 3 bases, and 13 bases stayed unmatched. This CDR3 reads CASTETLTGAANEKLFF. The CDR3 DNA, read in part, is TGTGCCAGCACCGAAACGTTGACAGGGGCTGCTAATGAAAAA.

This clone was recorded at least ten times. The read ends 3 residues before the CDR3 terminus; that terminus is restored from the germline J gene. This chain links TRBV6-4 with TRBJ2-3; unclear D gene. Trimming took 4 bases from V and 5 from J, leaving 10 bases between them. From germline, CDR1 is MRHNA and CDR2 SNTAGT. The CDR3 has 13 residues. The CDR3 bases that were read are TGTGCCAGCAGTGCGATTTTCGGAGATACG. Its translation: CASSAIFGDT. The whole CDR3 sequence reads CASSAIFGDTQYF.

This clone was detected many times. The DNA ends 3 residues before the CDR3 does, and the rest of the CDR3 is filled in from the germline J gene. This specimen includes other DNA sequences encoding the same CDR3. The chain has TRBV5-1 and TRBJ2-5; tentative D call: TRBD2 (5 bases). The CDR3 is made up of 14 amino acids. Germline-derived CDR1 and CDR2 are SGHRS and YFSETQ. V lost 0 bases and J lost 4, with 10 bases in between. The CDR3 here is CASSLDRGGETQYF. CDR3 bases read: TGCGCCAGCAGCTTGGACAGAGGAGGAGAGACC.

As regards this clone: Read coverage stops 3 residues before the CDR3 terminus; the germline J gene supplies the remainder. This specimen includes other DNA sequences encoding the same CDR3. This rearrangement joins TRBV30 to TRBJ2-1; D may be TRBD1 (7 bases). Per the germline V gene, CDR1 is GTSNPN and CDR2 is SVGIG (reference sequence). The CDR3 has 16 amino acids. V shed 3 bases and J shed 9 bases, with 24 bases lying between them. CDR3 DNA, as far as it was read: TGTGCCTGGAGCGTCCCAGGGGGGAACCCCGCTATTGAG. This gives the protein CAWSVPGGNPAIE. The full-length CDR3 reads as CAWSVPGGNPAIEQFF.

This clone was found a few times. The read finishes 3 residues shy of the CDR3 end, and the germline J gene is used to complete it. The chain has TRBV30 and TRBJ1-3, with 7 nucleotides matching TRBD1. This CDR3 comprises 14 residues. Per the germline V gene, CDR1 is GTSNPN and CDR2 is SVGIG (reference sequence). V gave up 3 bases and J gave up 0 bases; unmatched junction bases: 2. The CDR3 region is CAWRQGYSGNTIYF. CDR3 bases read: TGTGCCTGGAGACAGGGGTACTCTGGAAACACC.

This clone showed up many times. The read stops 3 residues short of the end of the CDR3; the missing end is completed from the germline J gene. The J gene is TRBJ2-5, the V gene TRBV5-1; 10 bases agree with TRBD2. Germline CDR1 SGHRS, CDR2 YFSETQ. The ends lost 6 bases at V and 0 bases at J; junction bases unmatched: 2. The CDR3 is 14 residues long. The sequenced part of the CDR3 DNA is TGCGCCAGCAATAGCGGGGGGCACCAAGAGACC. Translating gives CASNSGGHQET. The CDR3 reads in full as CASNSGGHQETQYF. The complete variable domain, with remaining parts taken from reference TRBV5-1 and TRBJ2-5, reads KAGVTQTPRYLIKTRGQQVTLSCSPISGHRSVSWYQQTPGQGLQFLFEYFSETQRNKGNFPGRFSGRQFSNSRSEMNVSTLELGDSALYLCASNSGGHQETQYFGPGTRLLVL.